This T cell receptor beta chain is drawn from a study of vaccination and CD4 T cells after COVID-19. Sequenced with the Oncomine TCR Beta short-read assay was DNA taken from cultured CD4+ T cells. TCRdb re-called the PCR reads through MiXCR, storing one row per CDR3 protein. The sample records about 8,600 distinct CDR3 sequences, 40% to 60% being singletons. This clonotype has more than one count but fewer than ten. The target antigen is unknown. The CDR3 extends over 14 amino acids. The V segment lost 1 base and the J segment 16 bases; nucleotides outside the gene matches: 11. Germline lookup yields CDR1 MNHNS and CDR2 SASEGT. Treatment here: approximately nine-day PBMC culture with coronavirus spike peptide pools or control peptides (ViraFEST assay). Ahead of the COVID-19 pandemic (2011-2018), the CD4+ T cells of the unexposed donor were collected.

What was sequenced was CD4+ T cells from blood, cultured in vitro. The chain combines TRBV6-1 with TRBJ2-2, with 8 bases that match TRBD1. The clonotype comes from a human donor in good health. The CDR3 DNA reads TGTGCCAGCAGTGAAGTTTACAGGGGGACAAAGGGGTTTTTT. Translated: CASSEVYRGTKGFF.